This TCR beta chain was documented in a study of regulatory T cells in long-lasting Graves disease. Both iRepertoire HTBI primers and Arm-PCR of CDR3 regions were used to build the TCR beta libraries. TCRdb itself ran the multiplex PCR reads through MiXCR, one entry per CDR3 protein. Of some 560,000 distinct CDR3 sequences in the sample, 15% to 20% were seen once. Time point defined: newly diagnosed GD, antithyroid drugs for less than 3 months. Following extraction of RNA from PBMCs, that RNA was used to make the TCR library. These sequences were also reported in another study, on T cells in Graves' hyperthyroidism and ophthalmopathy.

The specimen comprised peripheral blood mononuclear cells (PBMCs), sampled at new diagnosis, from a patient treated with antithyroid drugs. The sequence was obtained from a woman aged 35 to 59 with Graves disease.

DNA of the CDR3: TGTGCCATCAGTTCCGACAGCTACGAGCAGTACTTC. Translation: CAISSDSYEQYF. The chain recombines TRBV10-3 with TRBJ2-7, with a weak D call TRBD1 (5 bases). Trimming removed 5 bases at V and 3 bases at J, with 8 bases between. Germline CDR1 is ENHRY and CDR2 is SYGVKD. This CDR3 region has 12 residues.